These 17 T cell receptor beta chains came from one sample sequenced in a study of technical replicates of blood from a few donors. Clones were read by immunoSEQ multiplex PCR, and TCRdb kept only the in-frame ones, dropping some. The sample includes around 53,000 clones, approximately 86% of them seen just once. Input material: PBMCs. These receptors all stem from a human donor in good health. Some clones in this sample may be carry-over from other donors' samples.

In the case of this clone: The junction departs from the called germline gene at one end, perhaps through a read error. The chain carries TRBV30 and TRBJ1-1; D gene uncertain. The germline V gene encodes CDR1 GTSNPN and CDR2 SVGIG (reference sequence). CDR3 size: 14 residues. The DNA of the CDR3 is TGTGCCTGGAGTGTAAAAGGCGGGAACACTAAAGCTTTCTTT. Protein: CAWSVKGGNTKAFF.

The chain is built from TRBV4-3 and TRBJ2-2, with 8 positions matching TRBD2. V lost 1 base and J lost 6; bases outside the gene matches: 4. This CDR3 is built from 15 residues. The germline gives CDR1 LGHNA, CDR2 YSLEER. Here the CDR3 DNA reads TGCGCCAGCAGCCAAGTCGGGAGGGGATCCGGGGAGCTGTTTTTT. It specifies CASSQVGRGSGELFF.

V is TRBV27 and J is TRBJ2-2; D is possibly TRBD1 (6 bases). The CDR3 totals 13 residues. Germline CDR1 reads MNHEY; CDR2 reads SMNVEV (reference sequence). Trimming shortened V by 5 bases and J by 6 bases, and 10 bases separated the two germline ends. This chain's CDR3 is CASSDTGSGELFF. For the CDR3, the DNA is TGTGCCAGCAGTGATACAGGGTCCGGGGAGCTGTTTTTT.

This sequence joins TRBV2 and TRBJ2-1, with 10 positions matching TRBD2. Unmatched junction bases numbered 14, after V lost 8 bases and J lost 4 bases. The CDR3 consists of 17 residues. Germline CDR1 is SNHLY and CDR2 is FYNNEI. The CDR3 nucleotides read TGTGCCAGCCCTGACAGGGCTAGCGGGAGTTCTTACAATGAGCAGTTCTTC. Its translation is CASPDRASGSSYNEQFF.

CDR3 residues: CASSLTRTVNYGYTF. As DNA, the CDR3 is TGTGCCAGCAGCCTCACCCGCACAGTTAACTATGGCTACACCTTC. The chain combines TRBV9 with TRBJ1-2; D is unresolved. The CDR3 is 15 residues long. The V gene's germline CDR1 is SGDLS and CDR2 YYNGEE. V dropped 4 bases and J dropped 1 base, with 14 bases sitting between them.

This clone was recorded a few times. The chain couples TRBV10-3 to TRBJ1-5; perhaps TRBD1 as D (6 bases). Trimming left V 6 bases short and J 0 bases short, with 12 bases between. CDR3 length: 15 residues. The V gene's germline CDR1 is ENHRY and CDR2 SYGVKD. CDR3 bases: TGTGCCATCAGGGCGACAGGAGATAGCAATCAGCCCCAGCATTTT. This codes for CAIRATGDSNQPQHF.

The J gene is TRBJ2-7, the V gene TRBV7-2, with no clear D. This CDR3 region has 13 residues. V lost 0 bases and J lost 3, with 6 bases in between. Germline loops: CDR1 SGHTA, CDR2 FQGNSA. CDR3 sequence reads: CASSLARDYEQYF. CDR3 nucleotides: TGTGCCAGCAGCTTAGCCCGCGACTACGAGCAGTACTTC.

This clone has only a few counts. This chain joins TRBV9 and TRBJ1-1, with 10 bases matching TRBD1. The CDR3 runs to 14 residues. CDR1 and CDR2 (germline): SGDLS, YYNGEE. Trimming cost V 0 bases and J 5 bases; bases outside gene matches: 1. The CDR3 spells CASSVGTGGTEAFF. CDR3 coding DNA: TGTGCCAGCAGCGTAGGGACAGGGGGGACTGAAGCTTTCTTT.

V gene TRBV7-9 combines with J gene TRBJ1-1; 7 nucleotides align to TRBD1. From germline, CDR1 is SEHNR and CDR2 FQNEAQ (reference sequence). V trimming: 6 bases; J trimming: 9 bases; junction bases outside the gene matches: 10. The CDR3 has 13 residues. CDR3: CASRQPDREKAFF. The CDR3 DNA sequence: TGTGCCAGCAGACAACCCGACAGGGAAAAAGCTTTCTTT.

The chain links TRBV9 to TRBJ2-6; D call uncertain. The CDR3 spans 17 residues. V dropped 4 bases and J dropped 0 bases, with 14 bases sitting between them. The germline gives CDR1 SGDLS, CDR2 YYNGEE. CDR3 DNA: TGTGCCAGCAGCCCGGTCGGTTTTAGCTCTGGGGCCAACGTCCTGACTTTC. Its translation: CASSPVGFSSGANVLTF.

This chain connects TRBV4-3 to TRBJ1-2; D is unresolved. Germline lookup yields CDR1 LGHNA and CDR2 YSLEER. There are 15 residues in the CDR3. Trimming took off 1 base at V and 3 bases at J, with 12 bases between the two ends. The CDR3 loop is CASSQVPEDYYGYTF. Written as DNA, the CDR3 is TGCGCCAGCAGCCAAGTTCCTGAGGACTACTATGGCTACACCTTC.

The gene calls are TRBV7-2 and TRBJ2-7; D may be TRBD1 (6 bases). Germline lookup yields CDR1 SGHTA and CDR2 FQGNSA. Trimming took off 0 bases at V and 5 bases at J, with 11 bases between the two ends. The CDR3 runs 14 residues. The CDR3 DNA follows: TGTGCCAGCAGCTTAGCGAGGGGGTTCGACGAGCAGTACTTC. It translates to CASSLARGFDEQYF. The variable domain in full, completed from reference TRBV7-2 and TRBJ2-7, reads GAGVSQSPSNKVTEKGKDVELRCDPISGHTALYWYRQSLGQGLEFLIYFQGNSAPDKSGLPSDRFSAERTGGSVSTLTIQRTQQEDSAVYLCASSLARGFDEQYFGPGTRLTVT.

The chain combines TRBV19 with TRBJ2-2; TRBD1 agrees at 9 bases. This CDR3 has 14 amino acids. With V trimmed by 6 bases and J by 5 bases, 4 bases remained unmatched. Germline V lookup: CDR1 LNHDA, CDR2 SQIVND (reference sequence). Written as DNA, the CDR3 is TGTGCCAGTAGGGGACAGGGATGGACCGGGGAGCTGTTTTTT. This codes for CASRGQGWTGELFF.

There are a few counts of this clone. The gene calls are TRBV7-3 and TRBJ1-6; TRBD1 agrees at 8 bases. Trimming at V came to 3 bases and at J to 8 bases, leaving 6 bases not matched to a gene. This CDR3 has 15 residues. CDR1 is SGHTA, CDR2 FQGTGA, per germline. The CDR3 DNA sequence: TGTGCCAGCAGCTTCCAGGGGGCTCTCGATTCACCCCTCCACTTT. Translation: CASSFQGALDSPLHF.

With regard to this clone: A read error may account for a junction end that differs from germline. This chain links TRBV13 with TRBJ1-2, with D possibly being TRBD1 (5 bases). Per the germline V gene, CDR1 is PRHDT and CDR2 is FYEKMQ (reference sequence). The CDR3 length is 15 residues. The CDR3 sequence is CASSGPGHGEAGHTF. The DNA for the CDR3 is TGTGCCAGCAGCGGACCCGGACACGGGGAGGCTGGCCACACCTTC.

The V and J genes are TRBV9 and TRBJ2-3; perhaps TRBD2 as D (6 bases). The CDR3 is 16 amino acids. The V end was cut by 0 bases, the J end by 0 bases, with 11 bases between. The germline gives CDR1 SGDLS, CDR2 YYNGEE. The CDR3 sequence: CASSVVGGTSTDTQYF. The CDR3 DNA is TGTGCCAGCAGCGTAGTGGGAGGAACTAGCACAGATACGCAGTATTTT.

Sample share makes this clone medium-sized. The chain uses TRBV29-1 and TRBJ1-1; D gene ambiguous. The V gene lost 7 bases and the J gene lost 11 bases, with 14 bases spanning the gap. The germline CDR1 and CDR2 sequences are SQVTM and ANQGSEA. The CDR3 contains 10 residues. CDR3 amino acids: CSAGGLGAFF. The CDR3 region has the DNA TGCAGCGCCGGAGGCCTGGGGGCTTTCTTT.